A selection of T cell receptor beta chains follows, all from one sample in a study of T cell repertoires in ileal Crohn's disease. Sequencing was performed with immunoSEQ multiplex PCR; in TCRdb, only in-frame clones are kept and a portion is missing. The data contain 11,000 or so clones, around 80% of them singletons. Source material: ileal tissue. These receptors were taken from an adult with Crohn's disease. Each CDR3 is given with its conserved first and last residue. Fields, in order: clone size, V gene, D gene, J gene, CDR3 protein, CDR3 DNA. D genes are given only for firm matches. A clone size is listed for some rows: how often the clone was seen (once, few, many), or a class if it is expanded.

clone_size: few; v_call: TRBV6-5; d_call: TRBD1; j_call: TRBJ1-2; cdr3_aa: CASSGTGKSYTF; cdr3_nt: TGTGCCAGCAGTGGGACAGGGAAGAGCTACACCTTC
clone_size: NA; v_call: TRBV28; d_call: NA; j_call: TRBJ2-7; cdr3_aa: CASTMGGRIAYEQYF; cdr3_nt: TGTGCCAGCACCATGGGAGGAAGGATTGCCTACGAGCAGTACTTC
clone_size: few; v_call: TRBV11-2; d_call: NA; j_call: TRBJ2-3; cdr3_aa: CASRLQGSSTDTQYF; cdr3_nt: TGTGCCAGCAGACTACAGGGCTCTAGCACAGATACGCAGTATTTT
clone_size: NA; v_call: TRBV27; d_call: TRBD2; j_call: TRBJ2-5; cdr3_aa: CASSSTTSGGETQYF; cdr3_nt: TGTGCCAGCAGTTCTACGACTAGCGGGGGGGAGACCCAGTACTTC
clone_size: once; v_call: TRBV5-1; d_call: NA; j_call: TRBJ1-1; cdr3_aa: CASSLLPAGSHVEAFF; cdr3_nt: TGCGCCAGCAGCTTGCTTCCGGCAGGGTCGCATGTTGAAGCTTTCTTT
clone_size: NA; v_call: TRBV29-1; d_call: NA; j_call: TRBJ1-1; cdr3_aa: CSVYYSRGTEAFF; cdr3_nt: TGCAGCGTTTACTACAGCCGAGGGACTGAAGCTTTCTTT
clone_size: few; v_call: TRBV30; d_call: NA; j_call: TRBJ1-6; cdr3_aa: CAWSAQGSGSPLHF; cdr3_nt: TGTGCCTGGAGTGCTCAGGGCTCGGGTTCACCCCTCCACTTT
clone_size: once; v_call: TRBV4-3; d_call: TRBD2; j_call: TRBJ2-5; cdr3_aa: CASSQDVSGGGETQYF; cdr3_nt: TGCGCCAGCAGCCAAGATGTTAGCGGGGGAGGAGAGACCCAGTACTTC
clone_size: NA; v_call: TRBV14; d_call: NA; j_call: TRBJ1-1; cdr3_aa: CASSPGGPGQAFF; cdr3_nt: TGTGCCAGCAGCCCCGGGGGGCCGGGACAAGCTTTCTTT
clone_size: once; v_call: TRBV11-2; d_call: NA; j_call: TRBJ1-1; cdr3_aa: CASSLGYRVNTEAFF; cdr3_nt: TGTGCCAGCAGCTTAGGGTACCGGGTGAACACTGAAGCTTTCTTT
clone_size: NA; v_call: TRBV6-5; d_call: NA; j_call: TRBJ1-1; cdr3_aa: CASTSLGAANTEAFF; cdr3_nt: TGTGCCAGCACCTCACTGGGGGCCGCGAACACTGAAGCTTTCTTT
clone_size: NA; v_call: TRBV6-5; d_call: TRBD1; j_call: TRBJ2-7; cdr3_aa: CASSYSPDRVYEQYF; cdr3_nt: TGTGCCAGCAGTTACTCACCCGACAGGGTCTACGAGCAGTACTTC
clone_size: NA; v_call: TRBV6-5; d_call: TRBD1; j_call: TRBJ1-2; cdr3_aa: CASSLGQLYGYTF; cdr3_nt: TGTGCCAGCAGCTTGGGACAGCTCTATGGCTACACCTTC
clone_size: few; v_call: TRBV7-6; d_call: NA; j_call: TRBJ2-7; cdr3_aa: CASSPAPQGAYEQYF; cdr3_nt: TGTGCCAGCAGTCCCGCACCACAGGGCGCCTACGAGCAGTACTTC
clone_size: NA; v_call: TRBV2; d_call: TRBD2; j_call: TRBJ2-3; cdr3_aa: CASSLSGDTDTQYF; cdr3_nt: TGTGCCAGCAGCCTAAGCGGGGACACAGATACGCAGTATTTT
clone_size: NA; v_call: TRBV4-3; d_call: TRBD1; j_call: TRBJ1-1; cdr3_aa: CASSQEGTVAFF; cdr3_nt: TGCGCCAGCAGCCAAGAAGGGACAGTAGCTTTCTTT
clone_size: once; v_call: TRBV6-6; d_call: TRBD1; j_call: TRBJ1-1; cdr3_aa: CASSYPGQKGPEAFF; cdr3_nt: TGTGCCAGCAGTTACCCGGGACAGAAGGGGCCTGAAGCTTTCTTT
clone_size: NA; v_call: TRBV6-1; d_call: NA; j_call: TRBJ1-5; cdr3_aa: CASRGVPYSNQPQHF; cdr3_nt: TGTGCCAGCCGGGGGGTTCCTTATAGCAATCAGCCCCAGCATTTT
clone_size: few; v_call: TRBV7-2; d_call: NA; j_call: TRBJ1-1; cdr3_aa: CASSLGRSNTEAFF; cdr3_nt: TGTGCCAGCAGCTTAGGCAGGTCGAACACTGAAGCTTTCTTT
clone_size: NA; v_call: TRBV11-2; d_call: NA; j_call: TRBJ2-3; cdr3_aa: CASRIPWGPDTQYF; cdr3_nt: TGTGCCAGCAGAATTCCATGGGGCCCGGATACGCAGTATTTT
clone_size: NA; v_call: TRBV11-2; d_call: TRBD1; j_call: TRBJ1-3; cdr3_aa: CASSSSRTGGSGNTIYF; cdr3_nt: TGTGCCAGCAGCTCATCCCGGACAGGGGGTTCCGGAAACACCATATATTTT
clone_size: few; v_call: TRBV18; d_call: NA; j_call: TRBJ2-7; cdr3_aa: CASSGGRLGPYEQYF; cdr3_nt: TGTGCCAGCTCAGGGGGTCGACTAGGTCCCTACGAGCAGTACTTC
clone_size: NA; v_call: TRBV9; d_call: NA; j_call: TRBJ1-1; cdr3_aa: CASSVQRTAGEAFF; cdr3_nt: TGTGCCAGCAGCGTACAAAGGACGGCGGGAGAAGCTTTCTTT
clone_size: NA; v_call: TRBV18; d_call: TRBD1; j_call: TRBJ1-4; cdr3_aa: CASSGGQGEKLFF; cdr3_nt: TGTGCCAGCTCAGGCGGACAGGGGGAAAAACTGTTTTTT
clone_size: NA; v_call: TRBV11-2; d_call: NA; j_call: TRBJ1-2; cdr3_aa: CASSLGGAYGYTF; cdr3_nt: TGTGCCAGCAGCTTAGGGGGAGCGTATGGCTACACCTTC
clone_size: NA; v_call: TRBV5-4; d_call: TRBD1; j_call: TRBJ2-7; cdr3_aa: CASSLLGQGPYEQYF; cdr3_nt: TGTGCCAGCAGCTTGCTCGGACAGGGACCCTACGAGCAGTACTTC
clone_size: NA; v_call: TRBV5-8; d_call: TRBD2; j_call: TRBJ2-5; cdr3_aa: CASSLEGLASQETQYF; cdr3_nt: TGTGCCAGCAGCTTGGAGGGACTAGCGTCACAAGAGACCCAGTACTTC
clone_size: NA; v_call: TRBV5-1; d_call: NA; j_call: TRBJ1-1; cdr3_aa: CASSRTGSFMNTEAFF; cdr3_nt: TGCGCCAGCAGCCGTACGGGATCCTTCATGAACACTGAAGCTTTCTTT
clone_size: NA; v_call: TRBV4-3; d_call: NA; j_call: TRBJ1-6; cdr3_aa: CASSISRDWNSPLHF; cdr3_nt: TGCGCCAGCAGTATCTCCCGGGATTGGAATTCACCCCTCCACTTT
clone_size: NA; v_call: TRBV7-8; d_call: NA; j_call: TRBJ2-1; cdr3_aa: CASSYRQSFYNEQFF; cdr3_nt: TGTGCCAGCAGCTATCGACAGAGTTTCTACAATGAGCAGTTCTTC
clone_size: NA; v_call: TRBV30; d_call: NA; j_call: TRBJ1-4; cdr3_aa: CAFSGLAEKLFF; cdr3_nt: TGTGCCTTCTCGGGACTAGCTGAAAAACTGTTTTTT
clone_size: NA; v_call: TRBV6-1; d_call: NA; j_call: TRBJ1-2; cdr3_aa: CASSRTDDNYGYTF; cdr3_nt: TGTGCCAGCAGTCGGACAGACGATAACTATGGCTACACCTTC
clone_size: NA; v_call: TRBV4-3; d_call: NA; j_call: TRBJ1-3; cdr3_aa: CASGDQGGNTIYF; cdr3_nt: TGCGCCTCGGGCGACCAGGGCGGAAACACCATATATTTT
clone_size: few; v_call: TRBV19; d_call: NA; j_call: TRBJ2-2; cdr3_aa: CASSTYTGELFF; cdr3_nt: TGTGCCAGTAGTACCTACACCGGGGAGCTGTTTTTT
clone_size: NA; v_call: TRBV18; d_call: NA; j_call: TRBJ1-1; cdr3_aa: CASSPSVNTEAFF; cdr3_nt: TGTGCCAGCTCACCATCGGTGAACACTGAAGCTTTCTTT
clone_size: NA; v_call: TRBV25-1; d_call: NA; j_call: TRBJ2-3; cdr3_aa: CASSDLARTDTQYF; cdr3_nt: TGTGCCAGCAGTGACCTAGCGAGGACAGATACGCAGTATTTT
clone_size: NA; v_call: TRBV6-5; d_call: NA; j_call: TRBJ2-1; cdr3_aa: CASSYGTDNEQFF; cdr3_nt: TGTGCCAGCAGTTACGGGACTGACAATGAGCAGTTCTTC
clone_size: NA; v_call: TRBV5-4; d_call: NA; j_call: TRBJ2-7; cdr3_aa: CASSPGTPDLYEQYF; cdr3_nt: TGTGCCAGCAGCCCTGGGACACCGGACCTCTACGAGCAGTACTTC
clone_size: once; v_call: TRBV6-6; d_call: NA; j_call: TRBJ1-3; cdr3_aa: CASGVGSSGNTIYF; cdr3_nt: TGTGCCAGCGGGGTGGGGAGCTCTGGAAACACCATATATTTT
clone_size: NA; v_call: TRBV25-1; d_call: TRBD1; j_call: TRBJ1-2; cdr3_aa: CASSAAGTGSGYTF; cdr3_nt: TGTGCCAGCAGTGCAGCCGGGACAGGAAGCGGCTACACCTTC
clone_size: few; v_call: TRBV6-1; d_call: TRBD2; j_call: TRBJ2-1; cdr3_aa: CASGEWRGAVREQFF; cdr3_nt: TGTGCCAGCGGAGAGTGGCGGGGGGCCGTCAGGGAGCAGTTCTTC
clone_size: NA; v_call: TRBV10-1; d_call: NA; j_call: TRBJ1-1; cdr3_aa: CASTDGQSPTEAFF; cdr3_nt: TGCGCCAGCACCGACGGACAGTCGCCCACTGAAGCTTTCTTT
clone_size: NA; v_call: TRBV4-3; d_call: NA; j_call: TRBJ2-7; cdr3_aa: CASSQEVGRGFEQYF; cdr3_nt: TGCGCCAGCAGCCAAGAGGTTGGCAGGGGCTTCGAGCAGTACTTC
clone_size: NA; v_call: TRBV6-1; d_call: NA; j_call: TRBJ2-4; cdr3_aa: CASSVWAGKKNIQYF; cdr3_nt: TGTGCCAGCAGTGTCTGGGCCGGGAAAAAAAACATTCAGTACTTC
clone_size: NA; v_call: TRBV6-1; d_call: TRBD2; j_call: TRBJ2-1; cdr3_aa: CASSLLAGGPNEQFF; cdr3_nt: TGTGCCAGCAGTCTACTAGCGGGGGGGCCCAATGAGCAGTTCTTC
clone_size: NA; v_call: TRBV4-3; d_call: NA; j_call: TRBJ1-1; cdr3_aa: CASRFKDQGTLNTEAFF; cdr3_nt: TGCGCCAGCAGGTTTAAAGACCAGGGGACCCTGAACACTGAAGCTTTCTTT
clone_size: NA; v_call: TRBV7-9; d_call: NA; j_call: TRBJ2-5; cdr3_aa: CASSLEGSGETQYF; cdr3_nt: TGTGCCAGCAGCTTAGAGGGGTCTGGGGAGACCCAGTACTTC
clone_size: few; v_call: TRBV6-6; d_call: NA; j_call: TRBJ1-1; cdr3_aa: CASSPRQNTEAFF; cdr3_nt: TGTGCCAGCAGCCCCCGACAGAACACTGAAGCTTTCTTT